The clone carrying this T cell receptor (beta chain) was counted a few times. This sample stems from a study of patients and donors after allogeneic stem cell transplantation. V shed 5 bases and J 5 bases; nucleotides not matched to a gene: 11. This CDR3 is 15 amino acids long. Per the germline V gene, CDR1 is DFQATT and CDR2 is SNEGSKA (reference sequence). TCRdb re-called the RT-PCR reads through MiXCR, storing one row per CDR3 protein. Of a few hundred thousand distinct CDR3 sequences listed, around 41% are singletons. This rearrangement joins TRBV20-1 to TRBJ2-2, with 7 bases aligning to TRBD1. Source material: blood, either unsorted or a sorted T cell fraction (not recorded which). This clonotype was obtained from a human donor who was either an allogeneic HSCT recipient or a stem cell or donor lymphocyte infusion donor (not recorded which). It is not recorded whose cells these are; they may come from a transplant donor. CDR3 residues: CSAGSSGTATGELFF. The CDR3 DNA reads as TGCAGTGCTGGCTCTTCTGGGACAGCGACCGGGGAGCTGTTTTTT.